What follows are 14 T cell receptor beta chains derived from one specimen sequenced in a study of blood T cell repertoires in COVID-19 (dated by TCRdb to 2018 to 2020). To prepare the library, the immunoSEQ multiplex PCR assay was applied. The clones in this table, taken by TCRdb from immuneACCESS, are in-frame only. Not every clone is retained; where verified, under half of the shortfall comes from an unresolved V gene, and the cause of the rest is unknown. The sample profile shows a few hundred thousand clones; more than 75% of them were found once. Of the sample, roughly 5% falls within the top ten clones. Sequencing used peripheral blood. These receptors originate from a woman aged 60-75 years with COVID-19, enrolled during active disease.

This chain uses TRBV19 with TRBJ1-3; 8 nucleotides match TRBD1. The germline gives CDR1 LNHDA, CDR2 SQIVND (reference sequence). The CDR3 consists of 15 residues. V shed 6 bases and J 2 bases; nucleotides not matched to a gene: 6. The CDR3 is CASRMDRETGNTIYF. The CDR3, as DNA: TGTGCCAGTAGAATGGACAGGGAAACTGGAAACACCATATATTTT.

This clone was detected only a few times. The gene calls are TRBV2 and TRBJ1-1; possible D gene TRBD1, 5 bases. The germline V gene has CDR1 SNHLY and CDR2 FYNNEI. CDR3 size: 13 residues. Trimming shortened V by 7 bases and J by 5 bases, and 14 bases separated the two germline ends. DNA of the CDR3: TGTGCCAGCAAAAAGGAGGGGTGGACTGAAGCTTTCTTT. It is translated as CASKKEGWTEAFF.

This clone was picked up one time. The chain joins TRBV7-2 to TRBJ2-3; 7 nucleotides match TRBD2. With V trimmed by 1 base and J by 2 bases, 3 bases remained unmatched. Per germline, CDR1 SGHTA and CDR2 FQGNSA. The CDR3 is made up of 15 amino acids. The CDR3 here is CASSLGAGFTDTQYF. CDR3 nucleotide sequence: TGTGCCAGCAGCTTAGGAGCGGGGTTCACAGATACGCAGTATTTT.

This clone was counted a single time. The V gene is TRBV5-5, the J gene TRBJ2-3, with 15 bases aligning to TRBD2. The length of the CDR3 is 16 residues. V shed 4 bases, J shed 2 bases, and the junction held 2 bases outside the gene matches. In germline, CDR1 is SGHKS, CDR2 YYEKEE (reference sequence). The CDR3 reads CASSRTSGRVTDTQYF. The CDR3 DNA reads TGTGCCAGCAGCAGGACTAGCGGGAGGGTCACAGATACGCAGTATTTT.

This clone was recorded a few times. This chain links TRBV28 with TRBJ2-7; D is unclear. The germline V gene encodes CDR1 MDHEN and CDR2 SYDVKM. This CDR3 spans 11 amino acids. The V end lost 8 bases, the J end lost 1 base, and 6 bases lay between the germline ends. DNA of the CDR3: TGTGCCAGCTCCGTGTCCTACGAGCAGTACTTC. Protein product: CASSVSYEQYF.

The gene calls are TRBV6-6 and TRBJ2-2; 8 bases match TRBD1. CDR1 is MNHNY, CDR2 SVGAGI, per germline (reference sequence). The length of the CDR3 is 15 residues. V lost 6 bases and J lost 6; bases outside the gene matches: 9. DNA for the CDR3: TGTGCCAGCAGCCTAGGACAGGGAATGGCCGGGGAGCTGTTTTTT. Translation gives CASSLGQGMAGELFF.

CDR3 nucleotide sequence: TGTGCCAGCAGCCCCCCACAGGGTGGTATTTCCCAGTACTTC. It yields the protein CASSPPQGGISQYF. The rearrangement links TRBV3-1 (or the pseudogene TRBV3-2) to TRBJ2-5, with D tentatively TRBD1 (6 bases). The CDR3 contains 14 residues. Trimming removed 4 bases from V and 9 bases from J, with 18 bases in between. Germline V CDR1 and CDR2: LGHDT, YNNKEL (reference sequence).

CDR3 in DNA: TGTGCCAGCAGTTTAGTTGTTAGCGGGAGGTGGAATGAGCAGTTCTTC. Its translation is CASSLVVSGRWNEQFF. The chain employs TRBV28 and TRBJ2-1; 10 bases align to TRBD2. V gave up 2 bases and J gave up 7 bases; unmatched junction bases: 8. This CDR3 has 16 residues. CDR1 is MDHEN and CDR2 is SYDVKM in the germline V gene.

CDR3 amino acids: CASTGGLLREQYF. In DNA, the CDR3 is TGTGCCAGCACAGGGGGCTTGTTGCGCGAGCAGTACTTC. The chain has TRBV28 and TRBJ2-7; 8 bases agree with TRBD1. The junction had 8 bases not matched to a gene; V was cut back by 7 bases and J by 6 bases. The CDR3 is 13 residues long. The germline V gene encodes CDR1 MDHEN and CDR2 SYDVKM.

The rearrangement links TRBV5-4 to TRBJ2-2, with D tentatively TRBD2 (6 bases). V lost 4 bases, J lost 3 bases, and 16 bases lay in between. This CDR3 has 16 amino acids. Germline CDR1 and CDR2: SGHNT and YYREEE (reference sequence). DNA for the CDR3: TGTGCCAGCAGCCCGGGGGTGGTAGGGGACACCGGGGAGCTGTTTTTT. It is translated as CASSPGVVGDTGELFF.

This chain links TRBV19 with TRBJ2-7; TRBD1 agrees at 9 bases. V gave up 3 bases and J gave up 5 bases; unmatched junction bases: 14. The CDR3 has 17 residues. Germline-derived CDR1 and CDR2 are LNHDA and SQIVND (reference sequence). CDR3 sequence reads: CASSISVFRDRAHEQYF. CDR3 nucleotides: TGTGCCAGTAGTATTTCGGTGTTTCGGGACAGGGCCCACGAGCAGTACTTC. The whole variable domain, remainder taken from reference TRBV19 and TRBJ2-7, is DGGITQSPKYLFRKEGQNVTLSCEQNLNHDAMYWYRQDPGQGLRLIYYSQIVNDFQKGDIAEGYSVSREKKESFPLTVTSAQKNPTAFYLCASSISVFRDRAHEQYFGPGTRLTVT.

V and J are TRBV20-1 and TRBJ1-5; 8 bases match TRBD1. The CDR3 is 16 amino acids. Germline V CDR1 and CDR2: DFQATT, SNEGSKA (reference sequence). The V and J ends lost 3 bases and 6 bases, in that order; junction bases with no gene match: 13. As DNA, the CDR3 is TGCAGTGCTAGTTTATGGGGTCAGGGGGCTTTTCAGCCCCAGCATTTT. It encodes CSASLWGQGAFQPQHF.

The chain links TRBV6-5 to TRBJ2-7, with 9 bases aligning to TRBD2. The V gene end was trimmed by 0 bases and the J gene end by 4 bases; junction bases not matched to a gene: 7. Germline V gene lookup returns CDR1 MNHEY and CDR2 SVGAGI. The CDR3 runs to 16 residues. The CDR3 DNA follows: TGTGCCAGCAGTTACTCTGGCGGGAGGGCCACTTACGAGCAGTACTTC. Amino acids: CASSYSGGRATYEQYF.

This clone has more than one count but fewer than ten. The V and J genes are TRBV20-1 and TRBJ2-1, with a tentative D call TRBD2 (6 bases). The V gene lost 3 bases and the J gene lost 9 bases, with 21 bases spanning the gap. This CDR3 contains 15 residues. From germline, CDR1 is DFQATT and CDR2 SNEGSKA (reference sequence). Here the CDR3 DNA reads TGCAGTGCTAGTAATAGTGGAGGGCCGGACCGTGAGCAGTTCTTC. Translating gives CSASNSGGPDREQFF.